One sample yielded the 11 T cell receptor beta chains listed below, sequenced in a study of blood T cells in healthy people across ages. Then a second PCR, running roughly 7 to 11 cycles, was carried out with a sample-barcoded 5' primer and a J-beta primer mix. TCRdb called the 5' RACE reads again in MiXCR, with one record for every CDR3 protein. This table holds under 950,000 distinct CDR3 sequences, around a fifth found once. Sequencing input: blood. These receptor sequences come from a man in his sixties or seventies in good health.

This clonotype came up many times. The CDR3 bases are TGTGCCAGCAGCCATGCCCAACTAGCGGCCGCAGATACGCAGTATTTT. Protein sequence: CASSHAQLAAADTQYF. V usage is TRBV7-6 and J usage is TRBJ2-3; TRBD2 matches at 8 bases. The CDR3 contains 16 residues. After removal of 5 bases from V and 4 bases from J, the junction contained 11 bases not matched to a gene. Germline lookup yields CDR1 SGHVS and CDR2 FNYEAQ.

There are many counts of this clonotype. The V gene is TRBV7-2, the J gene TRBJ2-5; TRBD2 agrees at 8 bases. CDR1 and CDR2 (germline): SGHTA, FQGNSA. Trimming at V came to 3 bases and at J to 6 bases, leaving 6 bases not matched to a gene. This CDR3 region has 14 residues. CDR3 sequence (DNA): TGTGCCAGCAGCTTCGAGTTAGCGGGACAGACCCAGTACTTC. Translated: CASSFELAGQTQYF. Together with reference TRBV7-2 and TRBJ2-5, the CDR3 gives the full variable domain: GAGVSQSPSNKVTEKGKDVELRCDPISGHTALYWYRQSLGQGLEFLIYFQGNSAPDKSGLPSDRFSAERTGGSVSTLTIQRTQQEDSAVYLCASSFELAGQTQYFGPGTRLLVL.

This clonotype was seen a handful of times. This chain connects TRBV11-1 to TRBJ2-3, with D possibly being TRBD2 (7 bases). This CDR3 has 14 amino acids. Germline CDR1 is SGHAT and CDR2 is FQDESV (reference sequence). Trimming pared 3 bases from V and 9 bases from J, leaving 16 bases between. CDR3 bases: TGTGCCAGCAGCTTTGACGTCGCGGGGGCCACGCAGTATTTT. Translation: CASSFDVAGATQYF.

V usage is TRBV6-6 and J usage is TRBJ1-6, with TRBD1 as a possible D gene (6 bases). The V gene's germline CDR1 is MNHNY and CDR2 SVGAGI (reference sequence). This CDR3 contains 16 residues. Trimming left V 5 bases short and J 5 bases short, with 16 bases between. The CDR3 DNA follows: TGTGCCAGCAGTGAGGACAGCGCCCTCAATAATTCACCCCTCCACTTT. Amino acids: CASSEDSALNNSPLHF.

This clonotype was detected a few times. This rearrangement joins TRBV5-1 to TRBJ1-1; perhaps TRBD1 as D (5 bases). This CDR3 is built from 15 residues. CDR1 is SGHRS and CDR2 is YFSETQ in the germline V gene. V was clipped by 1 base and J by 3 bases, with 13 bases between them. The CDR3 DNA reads TGCGCCAGCAGCTTGAGTCAGGGTGTTTACACTGAAGCTTTCTTT. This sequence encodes CASSLSQGVYTEAFF.

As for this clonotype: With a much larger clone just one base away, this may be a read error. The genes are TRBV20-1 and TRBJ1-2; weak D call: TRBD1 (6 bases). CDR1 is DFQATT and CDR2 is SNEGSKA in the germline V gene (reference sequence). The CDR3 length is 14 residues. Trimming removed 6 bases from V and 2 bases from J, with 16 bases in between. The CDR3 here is CSAGPGHVNYGYTF. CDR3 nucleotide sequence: TGCAGTGCCGGACCGGGACATGTGAACTATGGCTACACCTTC.

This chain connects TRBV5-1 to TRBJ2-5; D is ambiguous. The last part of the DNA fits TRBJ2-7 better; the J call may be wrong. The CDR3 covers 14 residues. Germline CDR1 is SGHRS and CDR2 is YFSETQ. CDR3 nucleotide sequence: TGCGCCAGCAGCTTGGGTCCGCTAGCCTACGAGCAGTACGTC. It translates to CASSLGPLAYEQYV.

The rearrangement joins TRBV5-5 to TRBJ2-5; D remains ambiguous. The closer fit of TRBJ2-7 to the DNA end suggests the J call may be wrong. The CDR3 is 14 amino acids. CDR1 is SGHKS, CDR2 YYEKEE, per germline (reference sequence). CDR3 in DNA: TGTGCCAGCAGCTTGGAGGGAAACTCCTACGAGCAGTACTTC. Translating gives CASSLEGNSYEQYF.

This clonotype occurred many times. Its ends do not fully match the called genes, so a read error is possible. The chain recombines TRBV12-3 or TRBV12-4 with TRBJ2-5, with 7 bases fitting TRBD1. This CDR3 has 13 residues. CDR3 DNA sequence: TGTGCCAGCAGCTTAGGGGGCTTGGAGACCCAGTACTTC. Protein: CASSLGGLETQYF.

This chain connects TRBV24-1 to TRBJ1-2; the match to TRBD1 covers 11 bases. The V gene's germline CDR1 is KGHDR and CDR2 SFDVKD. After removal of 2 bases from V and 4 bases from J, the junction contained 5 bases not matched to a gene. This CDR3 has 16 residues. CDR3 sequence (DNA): TGTGCCACCAGTGATTCGGGACAGGGGGACCCCTATGGCTACACCTTC. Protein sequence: CATSDSGQGDPYGYTF.

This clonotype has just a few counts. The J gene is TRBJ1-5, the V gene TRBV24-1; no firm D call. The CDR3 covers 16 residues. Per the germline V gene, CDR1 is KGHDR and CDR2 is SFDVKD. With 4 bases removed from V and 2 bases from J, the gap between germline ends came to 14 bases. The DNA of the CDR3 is TGTGCCACCAGTGACGTGGGCAGAGGAGGCAATCAGCCCCAGCATTTT. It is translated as CATSDVGRGGNQPQHF.